This TCR beta chain was identified during a study of blood T cell repertoires in COVID-19. Profiled with immunoSEQ multiplex PCR; TCRdb holds only in-frame clones, not every one. The sample holds some 260,000 clones, about 73% seen once. Germline values: CDR1 MNHEY, CDR2 SVGAGI. Deletions cut 9 bases from V and 7 bases from J, with 15 bases between. The CDR3 extends over 13 amino acids. This clone was seen only a few times. V and J are TRBV6-5 and TRBJ1-4; D is possibly TRBD1 (6 bases). Sample: peripheral blood. The sequence derives from a woman older than 75 with acute or convalescent COVID-19. The CDR3 DNA reads as TGTGCCAGTCCTACAGGGTCCGGTGAAAAACTGTTTTTT. Translation: CASPTGSGEKLFF.